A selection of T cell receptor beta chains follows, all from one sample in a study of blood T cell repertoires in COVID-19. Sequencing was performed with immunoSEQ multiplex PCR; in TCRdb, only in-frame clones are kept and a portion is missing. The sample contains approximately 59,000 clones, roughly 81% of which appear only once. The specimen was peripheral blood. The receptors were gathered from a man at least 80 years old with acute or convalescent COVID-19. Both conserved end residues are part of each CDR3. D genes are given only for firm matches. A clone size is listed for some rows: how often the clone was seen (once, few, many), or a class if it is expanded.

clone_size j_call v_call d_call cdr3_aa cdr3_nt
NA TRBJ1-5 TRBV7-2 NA CASSSRGGFDNQPQHF TGTGCCAGCAGCTCTAGGGGGGGGTTTGACAATCAGCCCCAGCATTTT
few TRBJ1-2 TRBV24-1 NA CATSDRTAGYTF TGTGCCACCAGTGACAGGACAGCTGGCTACACCTTC
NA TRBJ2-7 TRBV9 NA CASSPGSLKSHEQYF TGTGCCAGCAGCCCGGGGTCCCTCAAATCCCACGAGCAGTACTTC
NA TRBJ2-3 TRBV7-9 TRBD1 CASRTGASNTDTQYF TGTGCCAGCAGGACAGGGGCGAGCAACACAGATACGCAGTATTTT
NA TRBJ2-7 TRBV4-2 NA CASSQVQGSDYEQYF TGTGCCAGCAGCCAAGTCCAGGGGAGCGACTACGAGCAGTACTTC
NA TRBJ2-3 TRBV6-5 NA CATKRAHTDTQYF TGTGCCACCAAGCGGGCCCACACAGATACGCAGTATTTT
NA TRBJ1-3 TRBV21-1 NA CASSKEARFLSGNTIYF TGTGCCAGCAGCAAAGAGGCCAGGTTCCTCTCTGGAAACACCATATATTTT
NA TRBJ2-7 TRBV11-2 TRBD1 CASSSVDRGIYEQYF TGTGCCAGCAGCTCGGTAGACAGGGGGATTTACGAGCAGTACTTC
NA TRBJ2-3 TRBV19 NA CASSVSGYTDTQYF TGTGCCAGTAGTGTGAGCGGGTACACAGATACGCAGTATTTT
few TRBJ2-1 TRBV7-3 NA CASSLIPLGYNEQFF TGTGCCAGCAGCTTAATTCCTCTCGGGTACAATGAGCAGTTCTTC
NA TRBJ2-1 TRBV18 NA CASSETGTSRPNEQFF TGTGCCAGCTCAGAGACCGGGACTTCAAGACCCAATGAGCAGTTCTTC
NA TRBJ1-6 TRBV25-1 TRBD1 CASAQGNNSPLHF TGTGCCAGCGCACAGGGGAACAATTCACCCCTCCACTTT
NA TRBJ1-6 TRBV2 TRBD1 CASSADRPINSPLHF TGTGCCAGCAGCGCGGACAGGCCTATTAATTCACCCCTCCACTTT
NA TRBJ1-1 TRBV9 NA CASSVYQGGRDTEAFF TGTGCCAGCAGCGTCTACCAAGGGGGTCGGGACACTGAAGCTTTCTTT
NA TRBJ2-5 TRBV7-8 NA CASSLDRAQETQYF TGTGCCAGCAGCTTAGACAGGGCCCAAGAGACCCAGTACTTC
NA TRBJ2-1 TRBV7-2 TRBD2 CASSPGLAGGLNEQFF TGTGCCAGCAGCCCTGGACTAGCGGGGGGGTTAAATGAGCAGTTCTTC
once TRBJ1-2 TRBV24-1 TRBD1 CATSDWTGSSYGYTF TGTGCCACCAGTGATTGGACAGGGAGCAGCTATGGCTACACCTTC
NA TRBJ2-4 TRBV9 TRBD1 CASSERTGEGMYF TGTGCCAGCAGCGAAAGGACAGGGGAAGGGATGTACTTC
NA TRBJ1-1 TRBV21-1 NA CASSHPLRGSTEAFF TGTGCCAGCAGCCATCCACTCAGGGGGAGCACTGAAGCTTTCTTT
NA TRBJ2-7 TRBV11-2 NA CASSSGGPYEQYF TGTGCCAGCAGCTCGGGGGGCCCCTACGAGCAGTACTTC
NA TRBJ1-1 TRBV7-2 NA CASNRGRDHTEAFF TGTGCCAGCAACCGGGGGAGGGACCACACTGAAGCTTTCTTT
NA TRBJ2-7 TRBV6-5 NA CASNHRGNSYEQYF TGTGCCAGCAATCACCGGGGAAACTCCTACGAGCAGTACTTC
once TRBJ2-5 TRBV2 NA CASRRGKETQYF TGTGCCAGCAGAAGGGGGAAAGAGACCCAGTACTTC
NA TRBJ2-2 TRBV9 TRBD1 CASSIGQGTGELFF TGTGCCAGCAGCATAGGACAGGGCACCGGGGAGCTGTTTTTT
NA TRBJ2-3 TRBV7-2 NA CASSLGRADTQYF TGTGCCAGCAGCTTAGGGAGAGCAGATACGCAGTATTTT
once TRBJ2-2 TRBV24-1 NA CATSDFYGTGELFF TGTGCCACCAGTGATTTTTACGGTACCGGGGAGCTGTTTTTT
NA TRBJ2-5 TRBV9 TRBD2 CASSIIGRVRNAKETQYF TGTGCCAGCAGCATAATCGGGAGGGTGCGAAATGCGAAAGAGACCCAGTACTTC
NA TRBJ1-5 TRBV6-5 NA CASRDRFFSNQPQHF TGTGCCAGCAGAGACAGGTTCTTTAGCAATCAGCCCCAGCATTTT
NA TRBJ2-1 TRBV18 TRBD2 CASSPSGGPTDEQFF TGTGCCAGCTCACCTTCGGGAGGGCCTACGGATGAGCAGTTCTTC
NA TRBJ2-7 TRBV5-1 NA CASTPSTGPFYEQYF TGCGCCAGCACTCCATCGACAGGACCCTTTTACGAGCAGTACTTC
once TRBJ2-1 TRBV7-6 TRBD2 CASSYSGGPSYEQFF TGTGCCAGCAGCTACTCGGGAGGGCCAAGCTATGAGCAGTTCTTC
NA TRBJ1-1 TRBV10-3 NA CAIRDMNTEAFF TGTGCCATTAGGGACATGAACACTGAAGCTTTCTTT
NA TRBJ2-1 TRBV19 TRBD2 CAFSTGGPINEQFF TGTGCCTTTTCTACGGGAGGGCCTATCAATGAGCAGTTCTTC
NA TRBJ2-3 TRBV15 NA CATSRVGYIRRPDTQYF TGTGCCACCAGCAGAGTAGGGTATATCAGGAGGCCAGATACGCAGTATTTT
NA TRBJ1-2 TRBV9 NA CASSVDLGPGGYTF TGTGCCAGCAGCGTAGATTTGGGCCCGGGGGGCTACACCTTC
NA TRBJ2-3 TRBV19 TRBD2 CASSIGLAGVLGGTDTQYF TGTGCCAGTAGTATTGGCCTAGCGGGGGTACTAGGGGGCACAGATACGCAGTATTTT